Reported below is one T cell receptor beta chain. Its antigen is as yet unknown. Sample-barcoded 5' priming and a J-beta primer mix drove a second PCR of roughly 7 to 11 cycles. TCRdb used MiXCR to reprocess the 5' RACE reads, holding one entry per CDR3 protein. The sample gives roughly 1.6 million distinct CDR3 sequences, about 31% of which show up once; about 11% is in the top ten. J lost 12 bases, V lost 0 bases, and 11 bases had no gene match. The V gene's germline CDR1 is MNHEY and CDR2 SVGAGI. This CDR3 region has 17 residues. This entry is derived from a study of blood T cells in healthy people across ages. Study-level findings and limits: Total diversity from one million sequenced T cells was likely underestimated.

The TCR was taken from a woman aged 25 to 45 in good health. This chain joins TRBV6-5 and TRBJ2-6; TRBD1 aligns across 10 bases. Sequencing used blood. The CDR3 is CASSYSLPGQGTSVLTF. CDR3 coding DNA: TGTGCCAGCAGTTACTCGCTGCCGGGACAGGGGACATCCGTCCTGACTTTC.